Listed here are 5 T cell receptor beta chains from one sample, sequenced in a study of blood T cell repertoires in COVID-19 (dated by TCRdb to the early 2020s). The receptor library was made with the immunoSEQ multiplex PCR assay. In TCRdb, the immuneACCESS table is reduced to in-frame sequences with V and J assigned. These tables do not hold every clone; where another copy was compared, an unresolved V gene accounts for under half, and the others remain unexplained. The sample includes around 260,000 clones, with more than 65% observed a single time. Around 16% of the sample belongs to the ten largest clones. The sequencing input was peripheral blood. These TCRs come from a person aged 65 to 79 with COVID-19, enrolled during active disease.

This sequence joins TRBV15 and TRBJ1-5; 7 bases line up with TRBD1. Looked up from germline, CDR1 is LNHNV and CDR2 is YYDKDF (reference sequence). The J segment lost 6 bases and the V segment lost 5 bases, leaving 16 bases of the junction unmatched. CDR3 length equals 17 residues. As DNA, the CDR3 is TGTGCCACCAGCGCGAGCAAGACAGGGCGTGGCCCTCAGCCCCAGCATTTT. The encoded protein is CATSASKTGRGPQPQHF.

This sequence joins TRBV7-3 and TRBJ2-1; 7 bases align to TRBD1. The germline V gene encodes CDR1 SGHTA and CDR2 FQGTGA. With 5 bases clipped from V and 5 bases from J, the junction kept 12 bases outside the gene matches. CDR3 length: 16 amino acids. The CDR3 loop is CASSLVQGPPHNEQFF. For the CDR3, the DNA is TGTGCCAGCAGCCTCGTACAGGGGCCGCCCCACAATGAGCAGTTCTTC.

The V and J genes are TRBV10-2 and TRBJ1-4, with 7 bases lining up with TRBD1. Trimming cost V 4 bases and J 8 bases; bases outside gene matches: 10. CDR1 is WSHSY, CDR2 SAAADI, per germline. There are 15 residues in the CDR3. This CDR3 is CASSASRGGGEKLFF. The CDR3 DNA reads as TGCGCCAGCAGTGCGTCCCGAGGGGGCGGCGAAAAACTGTTTTTT.

The gene calls are TRBV5-5 and TRBJ1-3; D remains unclear. Trimming took 1 base from V and 0 from J, leaving 11 bases between them. Germline V gene sequence: CDR1 SGHKS, CDR2 YYEKEE (reference sequence). The CDR3 covers 16 residues. CDR3 bases: TGTGCCAGCAGCTTGAGCGGCTCAGCCTCTGGAAACACCATATATTTT. Its protein is CASSLSGSASGNTIYF.

CDR3 protein: CASSYSGQRNTEAFF. CDR3 DNA sequence: TGTGCCAGCAGTTACTCGGGACAAAGGAACACTGAAGCTTTCTTT. The chain joins TRBV6-5 to TRBJ1-1; tentatively, D is TRBD1 (6 bases). The V end lost 0 bases, the J end lost 1 base, and 9 bases lay between the germline ends. CDR1 and CDR2 from the germline V gene are MNHEY and SVGAGI. The CDR3 length is 15 residues.